This T cell receptor (beta chain) is drawn from a study of early T cells in non-severe SARS-CoV-2 infection. MiXCR was run by TCRdb on the 5' RACE reads, yielding one entry per CDR3 protein. The table includes approximately 62,000 distinct CDR3 sequences, roughly an eighth detected once. The clonotype comes from an adult who was a healthcare worker with PCR-confirmed SARS-CoV-2 infection or an uninfected control (not recorded which). The sample comprised whole blood.

Here the CDR3 DNA reads TGTGCCAGCAGCCCGGGCGGGGAGCTGTTTTTT. Residues: CASSPGGELFF. The chain employs TRBV27 and TRBJ2-2; no clear D gene. V shed 6 bases and J shed 7 bases, with 6 bases lying between them. The CDR3 consists of 11 residues. Germline V gene lookup returns CDR1 MNHEY and CDR2 SMNVEV (reference sequence).